This T cell receptor beta chain was recorded in a study of blood T cell repertoires in COVID-19 (dated by TCRdb to the early 2020s). Study-wide context: The collaborator samples originated in the United States, Italy and Spain and spanned the acute and convalescent phases of COVID-19. Samples came from the ongoing ImmuneRACE study (first 160 participants) plus 1,254 subjects from 6 global collaborators. A freely available public database, intended as a resource for researchers studying the immune response to SARS-CoV-2, is where the repertoires were released. Deeply sampled blood TCRbeta repertoires from subjects exposed to, actively infected with, or recovered from COVID-19 were included in the dataset. Sample metadata almost always included a de-identified subject ID, COVID-19 status, age in years and sex. Where HLA class I and class II types were available, the types were taken from metadata supplied by the sample provider, not from assay-based typing. The prospective study material was composed of cDNA or gDNA derived from T cells, B-cell-depleted T cells, or PBMCs. Study-level results and caveats: Clinical and demographic metadata were provided uncurated, with the amount varying by source and participant.

Participants in the prospective study were enrolled through a virtual design, were aged 18 to 89 years, and lived in approximately 25 United States geographic areas. To assign participants to cohorts, the prospective study relied on clinical history that participants themselves reported in a screening survey and a study questionnaire. For ImmuneRACE Cohort 3, a participant was defined as recovered based on two consecutive negative NP/OP PCR tests, clearance by a healthcare professional, or resolution of symptoms. Mobile phlebotomists in the prospective study collected whole blood, serum and a nasopharyngeal or oropharyngeal swab from every participant. Prospective study participants could optionally give additional blood draws and questionnaires over an approximately two-month period. Blood samples from the prospective study were shipped frozen or at room temperature prior to DNA extraction. The CDR3 starts with the cysteine, ends with the phenylalanine, and has 17 residues. Only the CDR3 part of the read is kept: 51 bases, read in frame from the first base. V and J are trimmed by 6 bases and 2 bases, and the gene matches miss 13 bases of the junction. CDR1 and CDR2 were assigned from the germline V gene as KGHSH and LQKENI.

A remark on this clone: It has no known antigen specificity. The record has no base qualities; no much larger clone is one base away.

The immunoSEQ Assay, a bias-controlled multiplex PCR, was used to amplify TCRbeta CDR3 regions from genomic DNA. The authors' pipeline ran thus. The number of nucleated cells in each sample was estimated from the amplification of reference gene primers within the assay. To quantify the absolute abundance of each unique TCRbeta CDR3 rearrangement, sequence reads were collapsed and filtered. For each sample, productive Simpson clonality was calculated by taking the square root of Simpson's diversity index across productive rearrangements. The table was pulled from immuneACCESS by TCRdb, which kept in-frame rearrangements only. Such tables lose some clones; where checked, under half of the loss comes from unresolved V genes, and the rest has no known cause. V and J calls and clone size are those listed in that table; D and trimming were worked out from the DNA. The sample has 300,000 to 350,000 clones on record, 70% to 90% of them singletons. The biggest ten clones account for more than 2% of the sample.

The sample taken for sequencing was PBMCs or T cells enriched from blood (not recorded which). This receptor was obtained from a man aged 30 to 39 who had recovered from COVID-19. The chain is made from TRBV18 and TRBJ2-3; 8 middle bases align to TRBD1. The DNA sequence is given as TGTGCCAGCTCGTCGACCGGGACAGGCATTGTCACAGATACGCAGTATTTT. This gives the protein CASSSTGTGIVTDTQYF.